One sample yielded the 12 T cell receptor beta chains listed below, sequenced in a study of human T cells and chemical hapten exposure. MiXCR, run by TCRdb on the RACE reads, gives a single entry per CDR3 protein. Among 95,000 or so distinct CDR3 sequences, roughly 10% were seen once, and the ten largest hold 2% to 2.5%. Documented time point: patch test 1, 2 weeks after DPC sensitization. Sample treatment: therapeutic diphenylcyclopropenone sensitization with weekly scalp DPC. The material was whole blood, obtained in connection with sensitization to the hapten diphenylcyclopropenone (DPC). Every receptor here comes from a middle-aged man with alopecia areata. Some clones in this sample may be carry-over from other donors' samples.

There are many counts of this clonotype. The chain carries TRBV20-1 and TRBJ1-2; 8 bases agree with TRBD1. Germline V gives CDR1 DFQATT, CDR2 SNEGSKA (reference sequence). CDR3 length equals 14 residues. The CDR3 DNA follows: TGCAGCGCCACGCCCGCGGACAGGGAGTATGGCTACACCTTC. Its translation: CSATPADREYGYTF.

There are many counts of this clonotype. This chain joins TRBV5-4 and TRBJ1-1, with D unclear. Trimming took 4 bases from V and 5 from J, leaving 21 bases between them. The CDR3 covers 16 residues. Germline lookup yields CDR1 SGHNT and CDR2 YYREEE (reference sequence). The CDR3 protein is CASSQFTGEKRTEAFF. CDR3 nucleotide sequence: TGTGCCAGCAGCCAGTTCACTGGGGAGAAGAGAACTGAAGCTTTCTTT.

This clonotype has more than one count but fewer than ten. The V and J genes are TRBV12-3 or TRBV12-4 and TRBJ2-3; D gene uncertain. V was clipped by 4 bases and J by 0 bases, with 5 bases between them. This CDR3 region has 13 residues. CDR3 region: CASSYGSTDTQYF. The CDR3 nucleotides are TGTGCCAGCAGTTACGGAAGCACAGATACGCAGTATTTT.

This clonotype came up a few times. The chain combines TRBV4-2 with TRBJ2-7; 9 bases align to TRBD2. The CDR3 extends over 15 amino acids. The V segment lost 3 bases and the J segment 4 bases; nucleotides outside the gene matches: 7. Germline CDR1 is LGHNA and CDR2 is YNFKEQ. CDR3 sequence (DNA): TGTGCCAGCAGCCAGTACACGGGACTAGCTTACGAGCAGTACTTC. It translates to CASSQYTGLAYEQYF.

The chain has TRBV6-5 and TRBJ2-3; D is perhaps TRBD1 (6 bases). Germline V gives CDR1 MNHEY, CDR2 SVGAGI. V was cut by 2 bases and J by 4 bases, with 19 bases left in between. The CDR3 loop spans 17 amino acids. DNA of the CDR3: TGTGCCAGCAGTTACACAACCGGGACAACTGTGGCAGATACGCAGTATTTT. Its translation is CASSYTTGTTVADTQYF.

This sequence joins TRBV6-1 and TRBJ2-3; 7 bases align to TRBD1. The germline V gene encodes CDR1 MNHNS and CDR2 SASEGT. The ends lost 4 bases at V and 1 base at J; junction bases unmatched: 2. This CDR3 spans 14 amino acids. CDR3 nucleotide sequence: TGTGCCAGCAGTGTCGGACAGGGCACAGATACGCAGTATTTT. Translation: CASSVGQGTDTQYF.

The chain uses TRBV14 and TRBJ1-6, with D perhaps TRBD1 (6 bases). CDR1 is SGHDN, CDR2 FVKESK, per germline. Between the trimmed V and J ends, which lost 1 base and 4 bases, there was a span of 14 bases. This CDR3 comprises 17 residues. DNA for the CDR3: TGTGCCAGCAGCCAAGCCCCGCAGGGGCGTTATAATTCACCCCTCCACTTT. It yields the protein CASSQAPQGRYNSPLHF.

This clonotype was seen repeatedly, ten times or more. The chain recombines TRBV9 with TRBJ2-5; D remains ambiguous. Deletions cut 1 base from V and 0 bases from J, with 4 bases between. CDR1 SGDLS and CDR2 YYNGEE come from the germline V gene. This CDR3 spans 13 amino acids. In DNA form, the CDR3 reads TGTGCCAGCAGCGTACGAAACCAAGAGACCCAGTACTTC. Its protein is CASSVRNQETQYF. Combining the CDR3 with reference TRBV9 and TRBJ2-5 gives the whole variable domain DSGVTQTPKHLITATGQRVTLRCSPRSGDLSVYWYQQSLDQGLQFLIQYYNGEERAKGNILERFSAQQFPDLHSELNLSSLELGDSALYFCASSVRNQETQYFGPGTRLLVL.

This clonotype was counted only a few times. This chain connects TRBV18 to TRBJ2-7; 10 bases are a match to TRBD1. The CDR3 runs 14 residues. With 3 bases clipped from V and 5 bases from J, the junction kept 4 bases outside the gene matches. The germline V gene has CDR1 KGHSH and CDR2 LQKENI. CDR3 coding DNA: TGTGCCAGCTCACCTCAGGGACAGGGGAACGAGCAGTACTTC. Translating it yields CASSPQGQGNEQYF.

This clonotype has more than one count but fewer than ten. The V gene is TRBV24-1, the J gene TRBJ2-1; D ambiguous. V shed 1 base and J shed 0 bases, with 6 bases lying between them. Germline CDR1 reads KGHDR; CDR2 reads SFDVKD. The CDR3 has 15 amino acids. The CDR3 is CATSDFAHSYNEQFF. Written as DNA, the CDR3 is TGTGCCACCAGTGATTTCGCCCACTCCTACAATGAGCAGTTCTTC.

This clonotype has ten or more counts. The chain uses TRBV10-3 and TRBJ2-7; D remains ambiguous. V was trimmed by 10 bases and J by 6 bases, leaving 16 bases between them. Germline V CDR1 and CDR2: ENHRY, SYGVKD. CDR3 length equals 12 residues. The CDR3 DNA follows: TGTGCCACCTCACGGACCCCAGGCGAGCAGTACGTC. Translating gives CATSRTPGEQYV.

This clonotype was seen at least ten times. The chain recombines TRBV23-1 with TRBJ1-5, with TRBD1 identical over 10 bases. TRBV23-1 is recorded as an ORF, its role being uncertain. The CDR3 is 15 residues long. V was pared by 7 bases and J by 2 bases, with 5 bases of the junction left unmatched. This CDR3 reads CASILTGGGNQPQHF. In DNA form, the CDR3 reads TGCGCCAGCATACTGACAGGGGGCGGCAATCAGCCCCAGCATTTT.